This TCR beta chain was sequenced in a study of blood T cells in healthy people across ages. Points on this clonotype: The target antigen is unknown. One end of the junction varies from germline; a read error may be responsible.

Study findings and constraints: Donor CMV status, an unknown factor, possibly confounded changes in expanded clonotypes. Roughly linearly, TCR beta diversity per million T cells fell as age increased.

CDR3 length equals 14 residues. Germline CDR1 KGHSH, CDR2 LQKENI. Through a sample-barcoded 5' primer and a J-beta primer mix, a second PCR was run for roughly 6 to 11 cycles. TCRdb analysed the 5' RACE reads with MiXCR anew, one entry per CDR3 protein. The sample contains 1.4 million to 1.5 million distinct CDR3 sequences, around two fifths of which appear only once. V usage is TRBV18 and J usage is TRBJ2-3, with TRBD2 matching over 7 bases. Material for sequencing was blood. The sequence came from a woman aged 18-29 years in good health. CDR3 nucleotides: TGTGCCAGCCCACCCGGACTAGGCACAGATACGCAGTATTTT. Residues: CASPPGLGTDTQYF.